The present T cell receptor (beta chain) was sequenced within a study of graft-versus-host responses after intestinal transplantation (TCRdb year 2021). With respect to the entire study: Recipients received multivisceral, liver-intestinal, or isolated intestinal transplants. Every recipient was given anti-thymocyte globulin induction, then maintenance tacrolimus and steroids for roughly three years. Of the approximately 25 intestinal transplant recipients enrolled in the cohort, one of whom was a retransplant, a few patients without pretransplant specimens were excluded. Alloreactive clones were identified by sequencing pre-transplant mixed lymphocyte reaction products and comparing these products with unstimulated pre-transplant donor and recipient T cells. Rather than being sequenced by the commercial service, samples from a few later patients were sequenced in-house on an Illumina MiSeq and processed with MiXCR. After intestinal transplantation, graft-versus-host and host-versus-graft alloreactive T cell clones were followed in the graft, circulation and bone marrow using bulk TCR-beta CDR3 sequencing. Donor T cell macrochimerism was defined as a peak of at least 4% donor T cells among recipient peripheral blood mononuclear cells.

According to the study, the label for this sample's time point signals: cells obtained before transplantation from donor or recipient. CD3+CD4+ and CD3+CD8+ populations were FACS-sorted from unstimulated pre-transplant donor and recipient cells taken from spleen or lymph nodes. Receptor amplification or capture employed the immunoSEQ multiplex PCR assay. In most patients, genomic DNA was isolated using the Qiagen DNeasy Blood and Tissue Kit and sent frozen to Adaptive Biotechnologies for TCR sequencing. For most patients, genomic DNA was subjected to high-throughput TCR-beta CDR3 sequencing by Adaptive Biotechnologies. The paper's processing steps were these. TCR sequencing data were retrieved from Adaptive's ImmunoSEQ software for about 17 patients, whereas three other patients were processed with MiXCR and VDJtools. CD4 versus CD8 sorting errors were corrected by removing sequences found in both subsets at a frequency ratio below 5:1. CDR3 nucleotide sequences shared between donor and recipient were removed because the origin of such sequences could not be assigned. Alloreactive clones required at least 2-fold expansion over unstimulated cells and minimum CFSE-low frequency of 0.002% (template counts) or 0.001% (read counts). Clones were considered mappable if detected in sequenced pre-transplant spleen, lymph node, or MLR CFSE-low populations of the donor or recipient. The cumulative frequency of alloreactive clones was calculated as a percentage of all sequences, weighted by copy number. TCRdb took over this immuneACCESS table, retaining in-frame rearrangements with V and J assigned. Such tables are incomplete; in checked studies, under half of the missing clones stem from an unresolved V gene, and the remainder is unexplained. That table gives V, J and clone size, and the DNA gave D and trimming. This sample holds about 90,000 clones; 90% to 95% were observed only once. Jointly, the top ten make up around 0.5% of the sample.

V is clipped by 0 bases and J by 0 bases, and the sequence between their germline boundaries is 16 bases long. Reading the germline V gene gives CDR1 SGHTS and CDR2 YDEGEE. From cysteine to phenylalanine, the CDR3 is 18 amino acids long. Kept here is only the CDR3 DNA, which spans 54 bases and is read in frame from base 1. Results and caveats for the whole study, not just this receptor: Conclusions were limited by the relatively low number and heterogeneity of intestinal transplant patients. In the allografts of patients with donor T cell macrochimerism, GvH to HvG T cell clonal ratios were high. Early after transplant, peak levels of circulating GvH clones were found to be associated with declines in HvG clones. GvH clones were detected in recipient bone marrow, and some appeared earlier in ileal mucosa or blood, consistent with an intestinal mucosal origin.

Concerning this clone: Its binding antigen is unknown. Base qualities are not at hand, and no much larger clone is one base apart.

The V and J genes are TRBV5-8 and TRBJ1-5, with the D gene call left open. The starting material was unstimulated CD8+ T cells sorted from spleen or lymph node cells, obtained before intestinal transplant. This TCR was recovered from a human donor who received an intestinal transplant. In nucleotide form, the sequence is TGTGCCAGCAGCTTGGATTTTGCGGGTCAAAATAGCAATCAGCCCCAGCATTTT. It codes for CASSLDFAGQNSNQPQHF.